The 13 T cell receptor beta chains below were found in one sample sequenced in a study of regulatory T cells in long-lasting Graves disease. Time point noted: newly diagnosed GD, antithyroid drugs for less than 3 months. From RNA extracted from PBMCs, the TCR library was made. HTBI primers from iRepertoire and Arm-PCR of CDR3 regions yielded the TCR beta libraries. Via MiXCR, TCRdb re-called the multiplex PCR reads, giving one row per CDR3 protein. The sample lists about 540,000 distinct CDR3 sequences; approximately 15% were seen once. The same data also went into a second study, on T cells in Graves' hyperthyroidism and ophthalmopathy.

The sample in question was peripheral blood mononuclear cells (PBMCs), obtained at new diagnosis, from a patient treated with antithyroid drugs. The receptors shown here come from a man in his thirties or forties with Graves disease.

This clonotype was counted many times. The chain joins TRBV7-9 to TRBJ2-3; D is possibly TRBD2 (6 bases). The CDR3 length is 13 residues. Germline lookup yields CDR1 SEHNR and CDR2 FQNEAQ (reference sequence). Between the trimmed V and J ends, which lost 8 bases and 2 bases, there was a span of 11 bases. In nucleotides, the CDR3 is TGTGCCAGCTTGCGGGGTCCCACAGATACGCAGTATTTT. Translating gives CASLRGPTDTQYF.

Of note for this clonotype: A clone one base away is much larger, so this may be a read error. The chain joins TRBV20-1 to TRBJ2-5; D perhaps matches TRBD2 (5 bases). The end of the DNA fits TRBJ2-1 better, so the J call may be wrong. Germline V gene data show CDR1 as DFQATT and CDR2 as SNEGSKA (reference sequence). The CDR3 runs to 14 residues. The CDR3 DNA reads as TGCAGTGCTAAAGGGCTAGCATCCCACAATGAGCAGTTCTTC. Amino acids: CSAKGLASHNEQFF.

This clonotype was recorded at least ten times. This chain joins TRBV5-5 and TRBJ1-5, with D possibly TRBD1 on 5 matching bases. Trimming pared 2 bases from V and 3 bases from J, leaving 12 bases between. The CDR3 covers 15 residues. Per the germline V gene, CDR1 is SGHKS and CDR2 is YYEKEE (reference sequence). The CDR3, as DNA: TGTGCCAGCAGCTTCGGGGGAGCAGACAATCAGCCCCAGCATTTT. Protein: CASSFGGADNQPQHF.

As for this clonotype: A single base separates this from a much larger clone, so it may be a read error. The genes are TRBV20-1 and TRBJ2-5, with D perhaps matching TRBD2 (6 bases). Trimming took off 6 bases at V and 4 bases at J, with 12 bases between the two ends. Germline V gene lookup returns CDR1 DFQATT and CDR2 SNEGSKA (reference sequence). The CDR3 totals 12 residues. The CDR3 is CSARRDRETQYF. CDR3 coding DNA: TGCAGTGCGAGGAGGGACCGAGAGACCCAGTACTTC.

The rearrangement uses TRBV6-4 and TRBJ2-4, with TRBD1 identical over 9 bases. The CDR3 loop spans 14 amino acids. Germline trimming cut 6 bases from V and 6 bases from J; bases unmatched to any gene: 6. Germline values: CDR1 MRHNA, CDR2 SNTAGT. In DNA form, the CDR3 reads TGTGCCAGCAGACTACAGGGGGCAGGAAACATTCAGTACTTC. The encoded protein is CASRLQGAGNIQYF.

The table lists this clonotype with many counts. The V call is TRBV12-3 or TRBV12-4, the J call TRBJ2-7, with no clear D. The CDR3 loop spans 11 amino acids. Deletions cut 4 bases from V and 5 bases from J, with 6 bases between. The chain's CDR3 is CASSSYNEQYF. The CDR3 nucleotides read TGTGCCAGCAGTTCGTATAACGAGCAGTACTTC.

This clonotype was seen more than once but under ten times. The chain recombines TRBV5-1 with TRBJ2-2; no definite D call. The CDR3 sequence is 15 residues long. CDR1 is SGHRS and CDR2 is YFSETQ in the germline V gene. V was shortened by 4 bases and J by 4 bases, with 14 bases between the two germline ends. This CDR3 is CASSPVITGTGELFF. The CDR3 DNA is TGCGCCAGCAGCCCCGTCATAACTGGCACCGGGGAGCTGTTTTTT.

This clonotype came up a few times. The rearrangement links TRBV19 to TRBJ2-1, with 7 bases that match TRBD2. CDR3 length: 14 residues. The V gene's germline CDR1 is LNHDA and CDR2 SQIVND (reference sequence). The V gene end was trimmed by 3 bases and the J gene end by 9 bases; junction bases not matched to a gene: 8. The CDR3 reads CASSIGGGTGEQFF. In nucleotides, the CDR3 is TGTGCCAGTAGTATCGGCGGGGGAACGGGTGAGCAGTTCTTC.

The V gene is TRBV27, the J gene TRBJ2-1, with a tentative D call TRBD1 (5 bases). Per the germline V gene, CDR1 is MNHEY and CDR2 is SMNVEV (reference sequence). Trimming took off 0 bases at V and 9 bases at J, with 12 bases between the two ends. The CDR3 extends over 14 amino acids. The CDR3 nucleotides are TGTGCCAGCAGTTTATCGATAAGGGGTGCTGAGCAGTTCTTC. It codes for CASSLSIRGAEQFF.

The V call is TRBV27, the J call TRBJ1-1, with a tentative D call TRBD1 (5 bases). Germline CDR1 reads MNHEY; CDR2 reads SMNVEV (reference sequence). The CDR3 has 14 amino acids. V shed 6 bases and J shed 6 bases, with 17 bases lying between them. The CDR3 nucleotides read TGTGCCAGCAGCCGCAGGGAGGAGTGGCCTGAAGCTTTCTTT. As protein: CASSRREEWPEAFF.

This clonotype appeared many times. The rearrangement uses TRBV5-1 and TRBJ2-1, with D unclear. V was pared by 4 bases and J by 0 bases, with 8 bases between. Germline V gene lookup returns CDR1 SGHRS and CDR2 YFSETQ. CDR3 length: 14 amino acids. CDR3 coding DNA: TGCGCCAGCAGCGGTCAGAGCTCCTACAATGAGCAGTTCTTC. Amino acid sequence: CASSGQSSYNEQFF.

This clonotype was seen more than once but under ten times. It may be a read error: a sequence one base away is much more abundant. The gene calls are TRBV28 and TRBJ2-3; TRBD2 matches at 7 bases. Germline assignment: CDR1 MDHEN and CDR2 SYDVKM. The CDR3 sequence is 16 residues long. The CDR3: CASSSSTSSRTDAQYF. CDR3 coding DNA: TGTGCCAGCAGTTCATCGACTAGCTCCCGCACAGATGCGCAGTATTTT.

This clonotype came up many times. The chain joins TRBV2 to TRBJ1-1, with D hard to call. The V gene's germline CDR1 is SNHLY and CDR2 FYNNEI. The CDR3 spans 13 residues. V dropped 6 bases and J dropped 2 bases, with 10 bases sitting between them. Here the CDR3 reads CASRWDLNTEAFF. The DNA of the CDR3 is TGTGCCAGCAGGTGGGATCTTAACACTGAAGCTTTCTTT.